This entry features one T cell receptor beta chain sequence. Germline CDR1 reads LNHDA; CDR2 reads SQIVND (reference sequence). V lost 0 bases to trimming and J lost 3 bases, with 9 bases between them. The length of the CDR3 is 14 residues. Libraries were prepared by immunoSEQ multiplex PCR; TCRdb keeps only in-frame clonotypes and omits some of them. The sample lists about 71,000 clones; roughly nine tenths were seen once. The sample comes from a study of PD-L1 blockade in urothelial cancer. V usage is TRBV19 and J usage is TRBJ2-7; perhaps TRBD2 as D (6 bases). This receptor was obtained from a man between 60 and 70 years old with urothelial cancer. Specimen: PBMCs, collected around atezolizumab (anti-PD-L1) treatment. The CDR3 coding sequence is TGTGCCAGTAGTATAGATAGCGGTCTCTACGAGCAGTACTTC. This sequence encodes CASSIDSGLYEQYF.